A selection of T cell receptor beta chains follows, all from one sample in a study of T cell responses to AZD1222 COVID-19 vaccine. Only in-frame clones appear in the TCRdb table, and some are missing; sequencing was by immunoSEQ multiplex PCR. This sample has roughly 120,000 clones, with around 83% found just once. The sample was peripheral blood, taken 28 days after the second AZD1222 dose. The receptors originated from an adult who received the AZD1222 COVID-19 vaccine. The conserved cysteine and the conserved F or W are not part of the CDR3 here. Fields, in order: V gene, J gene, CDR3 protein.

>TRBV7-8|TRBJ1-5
ASSSQGQARNQPQH
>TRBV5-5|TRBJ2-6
ASSLLQSSGANVLT
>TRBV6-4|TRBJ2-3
ASSRGGAESDTQY
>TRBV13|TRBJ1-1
ASSLDGRLWTEAF
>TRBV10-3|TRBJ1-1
AISEFKVNTEAF
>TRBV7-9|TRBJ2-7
ASSLAGVRDARDEQY
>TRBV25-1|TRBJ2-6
ASSELEYSSGANVLT
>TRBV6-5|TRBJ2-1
ASTLSGADEQF
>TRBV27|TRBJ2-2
ASRRTGGSTGELF
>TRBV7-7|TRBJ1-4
ASSLTGGIGEKLF
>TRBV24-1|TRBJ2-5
ATSDRTGPQETQY
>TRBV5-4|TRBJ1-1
ASSWKTGQSTEAF
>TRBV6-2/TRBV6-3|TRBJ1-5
ASSYSNSGNQPQH
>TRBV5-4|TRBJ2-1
ASSLDRDPMRF
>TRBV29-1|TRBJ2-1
SLGHNEQF
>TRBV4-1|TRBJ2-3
ASSQGQGQGGQY
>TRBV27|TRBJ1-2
ASSRIQTGNYGYT
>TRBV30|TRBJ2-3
AWSSRSTDTQY
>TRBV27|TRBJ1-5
ASSLGTGGQPQH
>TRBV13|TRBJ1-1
ASRVRGGMNTEAF
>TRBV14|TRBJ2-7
ASSLYSGSEQY
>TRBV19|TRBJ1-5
ASSIRGLNQPQH
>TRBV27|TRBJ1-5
ASSLGGFLGQPQH
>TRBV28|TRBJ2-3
ASSSLSESTDTQY
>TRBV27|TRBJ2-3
ASSTLTSGWADTQY
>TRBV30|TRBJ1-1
AWKGDRGSTEAF
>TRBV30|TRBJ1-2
AWDSGTGSGYT
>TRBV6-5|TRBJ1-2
ASRFGGGYYGYT
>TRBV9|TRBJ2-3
ASGLGPAGGLPDTQY
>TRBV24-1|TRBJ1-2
ATSDAGLYGYT
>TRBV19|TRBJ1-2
ASSIRGGSYGYT
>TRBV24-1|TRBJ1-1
ATSDPEGHRNTEAF
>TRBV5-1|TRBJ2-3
ASSLVLSTDTQY
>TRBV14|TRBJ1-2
ASSQVGRGRGGYT
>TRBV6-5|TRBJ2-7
ASSYGRFSSYEQY
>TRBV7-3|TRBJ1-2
ASSLGGVSYT
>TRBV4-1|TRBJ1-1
ASSQERADTEAF
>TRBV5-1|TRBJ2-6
ASRRESMGANVLT
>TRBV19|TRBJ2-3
ASRRTSGETTQY
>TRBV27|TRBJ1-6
ASSLARQGSGSPLH
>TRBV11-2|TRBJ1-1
ASSVDRGEAF
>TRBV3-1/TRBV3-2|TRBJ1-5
ASSQGVGYSNQPQH
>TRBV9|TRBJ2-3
ASSVGIQTTDTQY
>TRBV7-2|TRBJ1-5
ASSLESRGNQPQH
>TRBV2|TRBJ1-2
ASAVSGGFGYT
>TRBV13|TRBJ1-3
ASSFLPRRTSGNTIY
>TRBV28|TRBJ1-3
ASSLPWSSGNTIY
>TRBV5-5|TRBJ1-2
ASSTGQGNGYT
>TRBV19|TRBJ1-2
ASSPRAINYGYT
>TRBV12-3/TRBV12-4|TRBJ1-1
ASSPGGQRGAF
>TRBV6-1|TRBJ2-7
ASSEGSSYEQY